The 20 T cell receptor beta chains below come from one sample, sequenced in a study of T-cell memory formation after mild COVID-19. TCRdb itself ran the 5' RACE reads through MiXCR, one entry per CDR3 protein. The sample has 300,000 to 350,000 distinct CDR3 sequences, roughly an eighth seen once; the top ten hold 20% to 25%. Sample: PBMCs or a T cell subset sorted from them (not recorded which). The receptor source for this set is a man between 18 and 29 years old who had mild COVID-19 (a few samples of this study predate the infection). Cell type and time point are not known.

The V gene is TRBV20-1, the J gene TRBJ1-5; D is unclear. The CDR3 spans 14 residues. Germline values: CDR1 DFQATT, CDR2 SNEGSKA (reference sequence). Trimming took 1 base from V and 5 from J, leaving 12 bases between them. The CDR3 sequence is CSARGIKWDQPQHF. CDR3 nucleotide sequence: TGCAGTGCTAGAGGGATCAAGTGGGATCAGCCCCAGCATTTT.

The chain recombines TRBV20-1 with TRBJ1-6; D is uncertain. The CDR3 covers 17 residues. V was shortened by 0 bases and J by 4 bases, with 16 bases between the two germline ends. Germline V gives CDR1 DFQATT, CDR2 SNEGSKA (reference sequence). Written as DNA, the CDR3 is TGCAGTGCTAGAGATCGGGAACAGTCCGAGTATAATTCACCCCTCCACTTT. The encoded protein is CSARDREQSEYNSPLHF.

The chain combines TRBV9 with TRBJ1-1; D is uncertain. This CDR3 is 14 amino acids long. V gave up 2 bases and J gave up 4 bases, with 12 bases separating them. The germline V gene encodes CDR1 SGDLS and CDR2 YYNGEE. CDR3 coding DNA: TGTGCCAGCAGCGTCCGATCAGCCAGCACTGAAGCTTTCTTT. It specifies CASSVRSASTEAFF.

There are many counts of this clonotype. A read error may account for a junction end that differs from germline. The J gene is TRBJ2-3, the V gene TRBV7-7, with D unresolved. Germline values: CDR1 SSHAT, CDR2 FNYEAQ (reference sequence). The CDR3 runs to 13 residues. CDR3 nucleotides: TGTGCTAGCAGCTTAGCTTCCGCAGATACGCAGTATTTT. This sequence encodes CASSLASADTQYF.

The CDR3 is CASSGGQAYTGELFF. DNA for the CDR3: TGTGCCAGCAGCGGCGGACAGGCGTACACCGGGGAGCTGTTTTTT. This chain uses TRBV9 with TRBJ2-2; 7 bases map to TRBD1. The CDR3 spans 15 residues. V lost 3 bases, J lost 3 bases, and 5 bases stayed unmatched. The germline gives CDR1 SGDLS, CDR2 YYNGEE.

The sample holds many counts of this clonotype. The chain combines TRBV5-1 with TRBJ2-7; D ambiguous. V shed 5 bases and J shed 3 bases, with 9 bases lying between them. Germline loops: CDR1 SGHRS, CDR2 YFSETQ. CDR3 length equals 12 residues. In nucleotides, the CDR3 is TGCGCCAGCAGTCCACAGAGCTACGAGCAGTACTTC. Translated: CASSPQSYEQYF.

The CDR3 sequence: CASGGGGQAANYGYTF. The CDR3 DNA is TGTGCCAGCGGGGGGGGAGGACAGGCTGCTAACTATGGCTACACCTTC. This chain connects TRBV2 to TRBJ1-2, with TRBD1 identical over 7 bases. This CDR3 has 16 amino acids. Germline V gives CDR1 SNHLY, CDR2 FYNNEI. J gave up 0 bases and V 8 bases, and 12 bases lay outside the gene matches.

On this clonotype itself: A read error may be the cause here, since a much bigger clone is one base away. The chain carries TRBV29-1 and TRBJ2-7, with 9 nucleotides matching TRBD1. V was pared by 6 bases and J by 6 bases, with 6 bases of the junction left unmatched. The germline V gene has CDR1 SQVTM and CDR2 ANQGSEA. The CDR3 contains 12 residues. CDR3 DNA: TGCAGCGTAGCCCGGGACAGGGCCGAGCAGTACTTC. It yields the protein CSVARDRAEQYF.

This clonotype was seen only a few times. The V and J genes are TRBV5-1 and TRBJ2-1; D is uncertain. CDR1 and CDR2 from the germline V gene are SGHRS and YFSETQ. The germline V and J ends were trimmed by 4 bases and 6 bases, with 14 bases remaining between them. The CDR3 covers 14 residues. The DNA for the CDR3 is TGCGCCAGCAGCCTGGTATACGCGGCCAATGAGCAGTTCTTC. It specifies CASSLVYAANEQFF.

The gene calls are TRBV4-1 and TRBJ1-2; D gene unclear. Germline CDR1 MGHRA, CDR2 YSYEKL. The CDR3 sequence is 16 residues long. Trimming pared 0 bases from V and 1 base from J, leaving 12 bases between. This chain's CDR3 is CASSQDPVAVNYGYTF. For the CDR3, the DNA is TGCGCCAGCAGCCAAGATCCCGTCGCCGTTAACTATGGCTACACCTTC.

The V gene is TRBV10-3, the J gene TRBJ1-1; tentative D call: TRBD1 (5 bases). Germline V lookup: CDR1 ENHRY, CDR2 SYGVKD. The CDR3 runs 12 residues. Trimming stripped 3 bases from V and 4 bases from J, with 6 bases between. CDR3 nucleotide sequence: TGTGCCATCAGTGAAACAGGCACTGAAGCTTTCTTT. Translating gives CAISETGTEAFF.

This clonotype was seen only a few times. The V and J genes are TRBV6-4 and TRBJ2-3, with 14 bases lining up with TRBD2. V lost 6 bases to trimming and J lost 7 bases; unmatched junction nucleotides: 6. The CDR3 is made up of 15 amino acids. Germline lookup yields CDR1 MRHNA and CDR2 SNTAGT. CDR3 bases: TGTGCCAGCAGCGGACTAGCGGGGGGCCCGAATACGCAGTATTTT. As protein: CASSGLAGGPNTQYF.

The DNA for the CDR3 is TGTGCCAGCAGTGAAGCTTGGGGGGACTCCTACAATGAGCAGTTCTTC. This translates into CASSEAWGDSYNEQFF. The chain recombines TRBV6-1 with TRBJ2-1, with D perhaps TRBD2 (6 bases). CDR3 length: 16 residues. CDR1 MNHNS and CDR2 SASEGT come from the germline V gene. V shed 0 bases and J shed 0 bases, with 9 bases lying between them.

This clonotype was observed a handful of times. The chain joins TRBV7-9 to TRBJ2-5; D not certain. Germline assignment: CDR1 SEHNR and CDR2 FQNEAQ (reference sequence). The CDR3 has 12 amino acids. Trimming cost V 3 bases and J 4 bases, with 6 bases left between them. This CDR3 reads CASSFGPETQYF. As DNA, the CDR3 is TGTGCCAGCAGCTTTGGCCCAGAGACCCAGTACTTC.

This clonotype was detected a few times. The chain recombines TRBV30 with TRBJ2-7, with 9 bases that match TRBD1. Trimming at V came to 2 bases and at J to 7 bases, leaving 12 bases not matched to a gene. Germline-derived CDR1 and CDR2 are GTSNPN and SVGIG (reference sequence). The CDR3 spans 15 residues. The CDR3 DNA follows: TGTGCCTGGAGTTGGGGGACAGGGAGTTTGGGGGAGCAGTACTTC. As protein: CAWSWGTGSLGEQYF.

In its sample, this clonotype was seen a few times. V is TRBV5-1 and J is TRBJ2-3; D gene unclear. Trimming removed 2 bases from V and 4 bases from J, with 11 bases in between. In germline, CDR1 is SGHRS, CDR2 YFSETQ. The CDR3 totals 14 residues. The chain's CDR3 is CASSFGSPPDTQYF. CDR3 DNA: TGCGCCAGCAGCTTCGGTAGCCCCCCAGATACGCAGTATTTT.

The chain uses TRBV6-1 and TRBJ1-2; the D is unclear. This CDR3 has 12 amino acids. V lost 0 bases to trimming and J lost 3 bases, with 2 bases between them. Germline CDR1 reads MNHNS; CDR2 reads SASEGT. The CDR3 region has the DNA TGTGCCAGCAGTGAAGCGTACTATGGCTACACCTTC. This sequence encodes CASSEAYYGYTF.

The chain carries TRBV20-1 and TRBJ1-1; no firm D call. V lost 6 bases and J 1 base, leaving 15 bases between the germline ends. This CDR3 comprises 14 residues. CDR1 DFQATT and CDR2 SNEGSKA come from the germline V gene (reference sequence). As DNA, the CDR3 is TGCAGTGCCGAGATAGGGCCCCAGAACACTGAAGCTTTCTTT. Its protein is CSAEIGPQNTEAFF.

This chain joins TRBV7-3 and TRBJ2-3, with a tentative D call TRBD1 (7 bases). CDR1 and CDR2 from the germline V gene are SGHTA and FQGTGA. The CDR3 covers 15 residues. V dropped 2 bases and J dropped 4 bases, with 13 bases sitting between them. Here the CDR3 reads CASSLGGGQSDTQYF. In DNA, the CDR3 is TGTGCCAGCAGCTTAGGAGGGGGCCAGTCAGATACGCAGTATTTT.

This clonotype was observed a handful of times. The rearrangement uses TRBV20-1 and TRBJ2-7, with D maybe TRBD1 (7 bases). V was shortened by 3 bases and J by 0 bases, with 9 bases between the two germline ends. Germline lookup yields CDR1 DFQATT and CDR2 SNEGSKA (reference sequence). The CDR3 loop spans 13 amino acids. Here the CDR3 reads CSAREGASYEQYV. The CDR3 nucleotides are TGCAGTGCTAGGGAGGGGGCCTCCTACGAGCAGTACGTC.